This T cell receptor (beta chain) came from a study of cytomegalovirus exposure and HLA in healthy donors. General observations from the study: A few of the chains that were CMV-associated were confirmed in vitro to be specific for CMV antigens. Follow-up analysis later connected one missense variant in DCLRE1C with trimming of TCR beta V- and J-genes.

It was with 60 Vbeta and 13 Jbeta primers that the PCR ran. Only in-frame clones appear in the TCRdb table, and some are missing; sequencing was by immunoSEQ multiplex PCR. Seen here are approximately 120,000 clones, roughly 76% observed once, and the top ten hold 3.3%. Germline loops: CDR1 KGHSH, CDR2 LQKENI. The CDR3 has 16 residues. After removal of 5 bases from V and 3 bases from J, the junction contained 11 bases not matched to a gene. On this clone: Its antigen is unidentified.

The source of this sequence is a woman in her forties or fifties in good health and CMV-seronegative. The sample comprised PBMCs. The chain employs TRBV18 and TRBJ2-3; TRBD2 matches at 7 bases. The CDR3 sequence is CASSTQVARGTDTQYF. CDR3 DNA sequence: TGTGCCAGCTCAACTCAGGTAGCGCGGGGGACAGATACGCAGTATTTT.